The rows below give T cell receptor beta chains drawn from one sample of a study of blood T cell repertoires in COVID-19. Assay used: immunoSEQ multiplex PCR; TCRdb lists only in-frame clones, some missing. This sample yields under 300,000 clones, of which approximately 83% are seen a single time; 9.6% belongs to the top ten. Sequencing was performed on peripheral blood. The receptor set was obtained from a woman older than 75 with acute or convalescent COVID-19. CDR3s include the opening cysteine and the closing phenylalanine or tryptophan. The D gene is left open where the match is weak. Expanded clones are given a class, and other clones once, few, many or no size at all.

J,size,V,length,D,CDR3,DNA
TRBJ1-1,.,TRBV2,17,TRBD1,CASRALRDRGLITEAFF,TGTGCCAGTCGGGCCCTACGGGACAGGGGGCTAATAACTGAAGCTTTCTTT
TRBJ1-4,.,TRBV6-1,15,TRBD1,CASSEPQGAGEKLLF,TGTGCCAGCAGTGAACCTCAGGGGGCCGGTGAAAAACTGCTTTTT
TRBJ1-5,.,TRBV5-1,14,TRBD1,CASSLGTGNQPQHF,TGCGCCAGCAGCTTAGGGACAGGGAATCAGCCCCAGCATTTT
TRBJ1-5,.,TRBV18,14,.,CASTDSFSNQPQHF,TGTGCCAGCACTGACAGCTTTAGCAATCAGCCCCAGCATTTT
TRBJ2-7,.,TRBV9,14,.,CASSVGGGPYEQYF,TGTGCCAGCAGCGTAGGGGGGGGGCCCTACGAGCAGTACTTC
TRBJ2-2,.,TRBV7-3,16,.,CASSLLTGGATGELFF,TGTGCCAGCAGCTTACTAACGGGGGGCGCAACCGGGGAGCTGTTTTTT
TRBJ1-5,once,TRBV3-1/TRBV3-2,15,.,CASSQGTAGNQPQHF,TGTGCCAGCAGCCAAGGAACGGCAGGTAATCAGCCCCAGCATTTT
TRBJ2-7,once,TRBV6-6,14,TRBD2,CASSYSSGGYEQYF,TGTGCCAGCAGTTACAGCAGCGGGGGCTACGAGCAGTACTTC
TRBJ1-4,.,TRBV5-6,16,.,CASSLWFRQVPEKLFF,TGTGCCAGCAGCTTGTGGTTTCGGCAGGTCCCCGAAAAACTGTTTTTT
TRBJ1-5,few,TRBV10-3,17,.,CAISESGGLDSNQPQHF,TGTGCCATCAGTGAGTCAGGCGGCCTGGATAGCAATCAGCCCCAGCATTTT
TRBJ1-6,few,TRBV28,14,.,CASRNPGNNSPLHF,TGTGCCAGCAGAAACCCGGGAAATAATTCACCCCTCCACTTT
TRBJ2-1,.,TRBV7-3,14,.,CASSQGLTGSEQFF,TGTGCCAGCAGCCAGGGACTTACGGGTAGTGAGCAGTTCTTC
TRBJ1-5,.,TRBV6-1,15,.,CASSEMGSSNQPQHF,TGTGCCAGCAGTGAAATGGGGAGTAGCAATCAGCCCCAGCATTTT
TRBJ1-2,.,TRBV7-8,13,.,CASSLRRGGGYTF,TGTGCCAGCAGCTTACGCAGGGGCGGAGGCTACACCTTC
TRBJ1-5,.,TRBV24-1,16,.,CATSDPGAAGNQPQHF,TGTGCCACCAGTGACCCAGGGGCGGCGGGCAATCAGCCCCAGCATTTT
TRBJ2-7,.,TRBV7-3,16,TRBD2,CASSLTGGGPTNEQYF,TGTGCCAGCAGCTTAACCGGCGGGGGGCCAACCAACGAGCAGTACTTC
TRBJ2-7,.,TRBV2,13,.,CASSEGGVYEQYF,TGTGCCAGCAGTGAAGGGGGGGTCTACGAGCAGTACTTC
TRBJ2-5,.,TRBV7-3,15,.,CASSLSPVPQETQYF,TGTGCCAGCAGCTTATCCCCAGTACCCCAAGAGACCCAGTACTTC
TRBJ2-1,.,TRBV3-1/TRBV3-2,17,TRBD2,CASSQESGGLVYNEQFF,TGTGCCAGCAGCCAAGAATCGGGGGGGCTAGTTTACAATGAGCAGTTCTTC
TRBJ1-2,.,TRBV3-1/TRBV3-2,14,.,CASSQAPTPHGYTF,TGTGCCAGCAGCCAAGCCCCGACACCACATGGCTACACCTTC
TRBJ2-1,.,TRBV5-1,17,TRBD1,CASSYQDRGWSYNEQFF,TGCGCCAGCAGCTACCAAGACAGGGGATGGTCCTACAATGAGCAGTTCTTC
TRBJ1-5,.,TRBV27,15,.,CASKVGYFGNQPQHF,TGTGCCAGCAAAGTCGGGTACTTCGGCAATCAGCCCCAGCATTTT
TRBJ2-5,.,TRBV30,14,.,CAWSSTGFGETQYF,TGTGCCTGGAGTTCAACAGGATTTGGGGAGACCCAGTACTTC
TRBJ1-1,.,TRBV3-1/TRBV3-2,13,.,CASLRNGGTEAFF,TGTGCCAGCCTCCGGAACGGGGGAACTGAAGCTTTCTTT
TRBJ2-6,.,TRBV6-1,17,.,CASSEFGRRSGANVLTF,TGTGCCAGCAGTGAATTCGGCAGGCGCTCTGGGGCCAACGTCCTGACTTTC
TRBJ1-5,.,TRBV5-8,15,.,CASSLGSGGNQPQHF,TGTGCCAGCAGCTTGGGTTCGGGTGGCAATCAGCCCCAGCATTTT
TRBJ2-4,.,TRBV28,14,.,CASSLSPAKNIQYF,TGTGCCAGCAGTTTGAGTCCAGCCAAAAACATTCAGTACTTC